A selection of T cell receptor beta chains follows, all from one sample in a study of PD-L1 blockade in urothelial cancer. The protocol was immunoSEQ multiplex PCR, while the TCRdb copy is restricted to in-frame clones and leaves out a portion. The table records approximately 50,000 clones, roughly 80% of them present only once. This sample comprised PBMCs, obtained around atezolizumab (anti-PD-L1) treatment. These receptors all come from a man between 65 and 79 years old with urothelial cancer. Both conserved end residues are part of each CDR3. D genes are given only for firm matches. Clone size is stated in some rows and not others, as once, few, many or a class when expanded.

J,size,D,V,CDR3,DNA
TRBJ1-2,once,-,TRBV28,CASSLIPRLRGYTF,TGTGCCAGCAGCCTAATCCCGAGACTACGGGGCTACACCTTC
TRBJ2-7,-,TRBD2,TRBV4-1,CASSQDQRGGSYEQYF,TGCGCCAGCAGCCAAGACCAGCGGGGGGGATCCTACGAGCAGTACTTC
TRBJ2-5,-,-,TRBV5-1,CASSAEETQYF,TGCGCCAGCAGCGCGGAAGAGACCCAGTACTTC
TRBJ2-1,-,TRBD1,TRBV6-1,CASRGDRGRVNEQFF,TGTGCCAGCAGAGGGGACAGGGGGCGAGTTAATGAGCAGTTCTTC
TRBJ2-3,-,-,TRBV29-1,CSVALLTRDTQYF,TGCAGCGTTGCCCTCCTCACGAGGGATACGCAGTATTTT
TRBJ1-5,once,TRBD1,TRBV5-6,CASSWDSRFNQPQHF,TGTGCCAGCAGCTGGGACAGTAGATTCAATCAGCCCCAGCATTTT
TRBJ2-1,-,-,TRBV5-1,CASSQDTRQFF,TGCGCCAGCAGCCAGGACACCAGGCAGTTCTTC
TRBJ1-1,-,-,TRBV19,CASRQKGGTEAFF,TGTGCCAGTAGACAAAAAGGCGGCACTGAAGCTTTCTTT
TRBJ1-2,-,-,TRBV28,CASSRTENYGYTF,TGTGCCAGCAGCAGAACAGAAAACTATGGCTACACCTTC
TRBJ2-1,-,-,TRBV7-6,CASSLATDEQFF,TGTGCCAGCAGCTTAGCCACAGACGAGCAGTTCTTC
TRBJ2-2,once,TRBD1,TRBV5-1,CASWTTGKGTGELFF,TGCGCCAGCTGGACGACAGGGAAGGGCACCGGGGAGCTGTTTTTT
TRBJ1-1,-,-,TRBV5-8,CASSLAKGATAGQAFF,TGTGCCAGCAGCTTGGCCAAAGGGGCCACGGCAGGGCAAGCTTTCTTT
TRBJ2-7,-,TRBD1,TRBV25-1,CASSGGTGRYEQYF,TGTGCCAGCAGTGGGGGGACAGGGCGATACGAGCAGTACTTC
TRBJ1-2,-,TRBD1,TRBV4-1,CASSLQTGGSGYTF,TGCGCCAGCAGCTTACAAACAGGGGGCAGTGGCTACACCTTC
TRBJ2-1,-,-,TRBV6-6,CASTLDSSSYNEQFF,TGTGCCAGCACCCTGGACTCGAGCTCCTACAATGAGCAGTTCTTC
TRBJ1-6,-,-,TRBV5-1,CASSLSREHNSPLHF,TGCGCCAGCAGCTTGTCTAGGGAGCATAATTCACCCCTCCACTTT
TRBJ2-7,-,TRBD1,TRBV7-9,CASSPDRGEQYF,TGTGCCAGCAGCCCGGACAGGGGCGAGCAGTACTTC
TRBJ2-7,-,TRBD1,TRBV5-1,CASSRTGSYEQYF,TGCGCCAGCAGCCGGACAGGTAGCTACGAGCAGTACTTC
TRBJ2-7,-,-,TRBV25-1,CASSESWAGEQYF,TGTGCCAGCAGTGAATCCTGGGCGGGCGAGCAGTACTTC
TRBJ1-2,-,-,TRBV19,CASSIYENYGYTF,TGTGCCAGTAGTATCTACGAAAACTATGGCTACACCTTC
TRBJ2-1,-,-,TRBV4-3,CASSQDGGDEQFF,TGCGCCAGCAGCCAAGATGGGGGCGATGAGCAGTTCTTC
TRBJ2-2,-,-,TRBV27,CASSTRQNRAGELFF,TGTGCCAGCAGTACCCGCCAAAACAGGGCCGGGGAGCTGTTTTTT
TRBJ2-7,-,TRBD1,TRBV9,CASSLQGQGAYEQYF,TGTGCCAGCAGTCTTCAAGGACAGGGTGCCTACGAGCAGTACTTC
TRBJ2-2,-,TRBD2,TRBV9,CASSGASGGNTGELFF,TGTGCCAGCAGCGGGGCTAGCGGGGGAAACACCGGGGAGCTGTTTTTT
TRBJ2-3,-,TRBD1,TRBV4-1,CASSQPGQGRTDTQYF,TGCGCCAGCAGCCAGCCGGGACAGGGGAGAACAGATACGCAGTATTTT
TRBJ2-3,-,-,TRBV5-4,CASSPSQALYTDTQYF,TGTGCCAGCAGCCCCTCACAGGCCTTATACACAGATACGCAGTATTTT
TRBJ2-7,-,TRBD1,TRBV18,CASSQRDRGEQYF,TGTGCCAGCTCACAACGGGACAGGGGAGAGCAGTACTTC
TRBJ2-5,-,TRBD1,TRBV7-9,CASSRGQGGTETQYF,TGTGCCAGCAGCCGTGGACAGGGAGGAACGGAGACCCAGTACTTC
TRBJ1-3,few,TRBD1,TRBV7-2,CASSDRAKGNTIYF,TGTGCCAGCAGTGACAGGGCGAAAGGAAACACCATATATTTT
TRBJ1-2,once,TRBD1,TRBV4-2,CASSKPGQGTYGYTF,TGTGCCAGCAGCAAGCCGGGACAGGGGACGTATGGCTACACCTTC
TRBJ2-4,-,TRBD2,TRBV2,CASRPNSGRWGNIQYF,TGTGCCAGCAGACCCAATAGCGGGAGATGGGGAAACATTCAGTACTTC
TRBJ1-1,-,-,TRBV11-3,CASSEYGGKAFF,TGTGCCAGCAGCGAGTACGGGGGAAAAGCTTTCTTT
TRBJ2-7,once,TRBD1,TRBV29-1,CSVAGTGLIEQYF,TGCAGCGTCGCCGGGACAGGTTTAATTGAGCAGTACTTC